The TCR beta chain under discussion was sequenced for a study of blood T cell repertoires in COVID-19. About the research overall: Nucleic acid was either cDNA or gDNA, and it came from T cells, B-cell-depleted T cells, or PBMCs.

The CDR3 sequence is 15 residues long. V shed 2 bases and J shed 1 base, with 12 bases lying between them. Germline lookup yields CDR1 SGDLS and CDR2 YYNGEE. Profiled with immunoSEQ multiplex PCR; TCRdb holds only in-frame clones, not every one. The table shows 200,000 to 300,000 clones, with around 82% occurring only once. The sequence was collected from a woman aged 70-85 years with acute or convalescent COVID-19. The sequenced sample consisted of peripheral blood. The chain uses TRBV9 and TRBJ2-5; D is unclear. The CDR3 nucleotides are TGTGCCAGCAGCGTCGGCGGTGTGCCCCAAGAGACCCAGTACTTC. Translating gives CASSVGGVPQETQYF.